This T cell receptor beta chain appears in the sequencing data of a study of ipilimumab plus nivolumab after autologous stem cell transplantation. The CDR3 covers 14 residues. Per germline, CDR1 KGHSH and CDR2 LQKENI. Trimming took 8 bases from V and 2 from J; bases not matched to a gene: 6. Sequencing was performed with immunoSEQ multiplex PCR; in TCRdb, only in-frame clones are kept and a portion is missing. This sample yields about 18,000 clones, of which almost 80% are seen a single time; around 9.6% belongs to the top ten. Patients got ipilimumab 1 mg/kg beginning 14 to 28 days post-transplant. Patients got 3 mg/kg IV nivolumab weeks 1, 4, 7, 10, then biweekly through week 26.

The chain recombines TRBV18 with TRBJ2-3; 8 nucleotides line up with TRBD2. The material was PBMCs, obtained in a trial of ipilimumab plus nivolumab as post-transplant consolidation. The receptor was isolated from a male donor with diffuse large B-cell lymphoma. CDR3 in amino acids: CASTSGGVTDTQYF. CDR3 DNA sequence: TGTGCCAGCACCAGCGGGGGAGTCACAGATACGCAGTATTTT.